The 2 T cell receptor beta chains below come from one sample, sequenced in a study of tumor-infiltrating lymphocytes in primary liver carcinoma. TCR beta cDNA came from around 0.5 ug total RNA, primed with a constant-region primer. Investigators got TCR beta libraries out of three nested multiplex PCR rounds, done with slightly modified ARM-PCR. The study ran its first two PCR rounds for approximately 10 cycles each, using TRBV1-TRBV30 forward primers and a C-beta reverse primer. TCRdb reanalysed the multiplex PCR reads using MiXCR and keeps one entry per CDR3 protein. The table has approximately 88,000 distinct CDR3 sequences, about 73% seen once. Both RNA and DNA were isolated together from about 19-30 mg of bulk tissue that had not been sorted. The sample was tumor-adjacent normal liver tissue. Receptors originate from a man in his forties with primary liver carcinoma and hepatitis B virus infection.

Regarding this clonotype: The CDR3 carries no conserved terminal phenylalanine or tryptophan, so it likely arises from a read error. The rearrangement joins TRBV11-2 to TRBJ2-5; the match to TRBD2 covers 10 bases. Germline CDR1 SGHAT, CDR2 FQNNGV. The CDR3 is 18 amino acids. With V trimmed by 3 bases and J by 0 bases, 10 bases remained unmatched. Here the CDR3 reads CASSLCPGLAAYQETQYS. The CDR3 DNA reads TGTGCCAGCAGCTTGTGTCCTGGACTAGCGGCGTACCAAGAGACCCAGTACTCC.

For this clonotype: One junction end disagrees with the germline gene, perhaps due to a read error. The chain recombines TRBV2 with TRBJ2-3; 8 bases line up with TRBD2. Germline V lookup: CDR1 SNHLY, CDR2 FYNNEI. CDR3 length: 14 amino acids. Written as DNA, the CDR3 is TGTGTCAGCAACGAACGGGAGGGGACAGATACGCAGTATTTT. This sequence encodes CVSNEREGTDTQYF.